These 20 T cell receptor beta chains came from one sample sequenced in a study of OX40 agonist ivuxolimab in advanced cancers. Measured with immunoSEQ multiplex PCR; TCRdb has only the in-frame clones, and not every one. The sample carries under 80,000 clones, about 89% recorded once. The sample consisted of CD4+ or CD8+ T cells sorted from blood, taken in a trial of the OX40 agonist ivuxolimab. Every receptor here comes from an adult with an advanced solid tumor such as melanoma, head and neck, liver or kidney cancer.

The chain combines TRBV11-3 with TRBJ2-3; tentatively, D is TRBD2 (7 bases). The CDR3 contains 16 residues. Trimming took 5 bases from V and 3 from J, leaving 18 bases between them. Germline V lookup: CDR1 SGHNT, CDR2 YENEEA. CDR3 nucleotide sequence: TGTGCCAGCAGCGGGTCATCGGGGGGCAATACAGATACGCAGTATTTT. Its translation: CASSGSSGGNTDTQYF.

The rearrangement links TRBV5-1 to TRBJ1-2, with D possibly matching TRBD1 (6 bases). CDR1 and CDR2 (germline): SGHRS, YFSETQ. The CDR3 contains 12 residues. The V gene lost 4 bases and the J gene lost 6 bases, with 10 bases spanning the gap. The CDR3 sequence is CASSPQGNGYTF. DNA for the CDR3: TGCGCCAGCAGCCCCCAGGGGAATGGCTACACCTTC.

This clone was seen only once. CDR3 loop: CASSLESGVTYEQYF. CDR3 nucleotide sequence: TGCGCCAGCAGCTTGGAAAGCGGTGTCACCTACGAGCAGTACTTC. The chain couples TRBV5-1 to TRBJ2-7; the D gene is possibly TRBD2 (5 bases). In germline, CDR1 is SGHRS, CDR2 YFSETQ. The CDR3 sequence is 15 residues long. With 0 bases removed from V and 2 bases from J, the gap between germline ends came to 12 bases.

The rearrangement links TRBV14 to TRBJ2-7; 8 bases map to TRBD2. V was clipped by 1 base and J by 0 bases; unmatched bases: 8. CDR1 is SGHDN and CDR2 is FVKESK in the germline V gene. This CDR3 is 17 amino acids long. The chain's CDR3 is CASSQGTGGTVSYEQYF. The CDR3 nucleotides read TGTGCCAGCAGCCAAGGTACGGGAGGGACGGTCTCCTACGAGCAGTACTTC.

The rearrangement joins TRBV7-9 to TRBJ1-1; D gene ambiguous. The ends were cut back, 1 base at V and 11 bases at J, with 8 bases in the middle. This CDR3 comprises 11 residues. From germline, CDR1 is SEHNR and CDR2 FQNEAQ (reference sequence). Here the CDR3 reads CASSLEAVAFF. CDR3 coding DNA: TGTGCCAGCAGCTTAGAAGCAGTGGCTTTCTTT.

The chain recombines TRBV5-4 with TRBJ2-2; D is perhaps TRBD1 or TRBD2 (5 bases each). The ends were cut back, 2 bases at V and 1 base at J, with 9 bases in the middle. Germline lookup yields CDR1 SGHNT and CDR2 YYREEE (reference sequence). The CDR3 loop spans 15 amino acids. The DNA for the CDR3 is TGTGCCAGCAGCTTCAGGGAGTTGAACACCGGGGAGCTGTTTTTT. Its protein product is CASSFRELNTGELFF.

The rearrangement joins TRBV5-5 to TRBJ1-5, with D maybe TRBD1 (5 bases). CDR1 and CDR2 (germline): SGHKS, YYEKEE (reference sequence). This CDR3 has 13 residues. The germline V and J ends were trimmed by 4 bases and 7 bases, with 12 bases remaining between them. The CDR3 DNA follows: TGTGCCAGCAGCCCTTGGGGGACCCAGCCCCAGCATTTT. Amino acids: CASSPWGTQPQHF.

This rearrangement joins TRBV7-2 to TRBJ2-7; possibly TRBD2 for D (5 bases). Trimming cost V 2 bases and J 2 bases, with 13 bases left between them. CDR1 is SGHTA and CDR2 is FQGNSA in the germline V gene. The CDR3 covers 15 residues. In DNA form, the CDR3 reads TGTGCCAGCAGCTTAAGTATTAGCGTAACCTACGAGCAGTACTTC. Residues: CASSLSISVTYEQYF.

This clone was observed once. This CDR3 is also generated by other DNA sequences in the sample. The V call is TRBV5-1, the J call TRBJ2-5; no definite D call. Germline assignment: CDR1 SGHRS and CDR2 YFSETQ. This CDR3 spans 11 amino acids. Trimming took 1 base from V and 4 from J, leaving 2 bases between them. The DNA for the CDR3 is TGCGCCAGCAGCTTGACAGAGACCCAGTACTTC. This encodes CASSLTETQYF.

The chain links TRBV6-1 to TRBJ1-5; D is unresolved. Per germline, CDR1 MNHNS and CDR2 SASEGT. This CDR3 has 14 amino acids. The V gene lost 3 bases and the J gene lost 4 bases, with 10 bases spanning the gap. CDR3 in DNA: TGTGCCAGCAGTGAGCATGCGGGTAATCAGCCCCAGCATTTT. It codes for CASSEHAGNQPQHF.

The chain employs TRBV6-1 and TRBJ2-2; 9 bases match TRBD2. Germline V gene data show CDR1 as MNHNS and CDR2 as SASEGT. CDR3 size: 16 residues. The V and J ends lost 3 bases and 3 bases, in that order; junction bases with no gene match: 5. CDR3 protein: CASSEMTSGDTGELFF. CDR3 DNA: TGTGCCAGCAGTGAGATGACTAGCGGAGACACCGGGGAGCTGTTTTTT.

V usage is TRBV5-1 and J usage is TRBJ1-4; D may be TRBD1 (5 bases). The length of the CDR3 is 16 residues. Looked up from germline, CDR1 is SGHRS and CDR2 is YFSETQ. V was trimmed by 0 bases and J by 5 bases, leaving 14 bases between them. This CDR3 is CASSLEHGQRNEKLFF. The CDR3 DNA follows: TGCGCCAGCAGCTTGGAGCATGGACAACGGAATGAAAAACTGTTTTTT.

J is TRBJ1-5 and V is TRBV21-1. TRBV21-1 is given as a pseudogene. CDR3 length: 14 residues. CDR3 loop: CASSKAEEDQPQHF. The CDR3, as DNA: TGTGCCAGCAGCAAAGCAGAGGAGGATCAGCCCCAGCATTTT.

This chain connects TRBV20-1 to TRBJ1-3, with 7 bases lining up with TRBD1. The germline CDR1 and CDR2 sequences are DFQATT and SNEGSKA (reference sequence). V trimming: 6 bases; J trimming: 8 bases; junction bases outside the gene matches: 4. The CDR3 extends over 11 amino acids. The CDR3 DNA follows: TGCAGTGCCGGACAGGCGGACACCATATATTTT. This sequence encodes CSAGQADTIYF.

About this clone itself: The same CDR3 arises from other DNA sequences in this sample as well. This chain links TRBV19 with TRBJ1-2; the D gene is possibly TRBD1 (5 bases). Per the germline V gene, CDR1 is LNHDA and CDR2 is SQIVND (reference sequence). V lost 5 bases and J lost 3, with 13 bases in between. The CDR3 has 14 residues. The CDR3 loop reads CASSARDVDYGYTF. CDR3 sequence (DNA): TGTGCCAGTAGTGCCCGGGACGTAGACTATGGCTACACCTTC.

V gene TRBV7-3 combines with J gene TRBJ2-3; perhaps D is TRBD1 or TRBD2 (6 bases each). CDR1 SGHTA and CDR2 FQGTGA come from the germline V gene. This CDR3 is 13 amino acids long. Deletions cut 10 bases from V and 6 bases from J, with 17 bases between. CDR3 bases: TGTGCCACCGGAGGGGGAATGGGGGATACGCAGTATTTT. Translated, it gives CATGGGMGDTQYF.

This CDR3 is CASSLAIPGTEAFF. The CDR3 DNA follows: TGCGCCAGCAGCTTGGCAATACCGGGCACTGAAGCTTTCTTT. The J gene is TRBJ1-1, the V gene TRBV5-1; D call uncertain. The CDR3 consists of 14 residues. Between the trimmed V and J ends, which lost 0 bases and 4 bases, there was a span of 10 bases. CDR1 and CDR2 from the germline V gene are SGHRS and YFSETQ.

The chain links TRBV14 to TRBJ2-1; a possible D gene is TRBD2 (6 bases). This CDR3 region has 13 residues. Germline lookup yields CDR1 SGHDN and CDR2 FVKESK. The V end lost 0 bases, the J end lost 10 bases, and 10 bases lay between the germline ends. The CDR3 loop reads CASSQEVRGEQFF. For the CDR3, the DNA is TGTGCCAGCAGCCAAGAGGTGCGGGGAGAGCAGTTCTTC.

The CDR3 region is CASSFAELQFF. The CDR3 nucleotides read TGTGCCAGCAGCTTCGCCGAGTTGCAGTTCTTC. V gene TRBV7-2 combines with J gene TRBJ2-1; D gene ambiguous. The CDR3 extends over 11 amino acids. CDR1 is SGHTA, CDR2 FQGNSA, per germline. The V and J ends lost 3 bases and 12 bases respectively, with 9 bases between them.

The chain links TRBV28 to TRBJ1-1; a possible D gene is TRBD1 (6 bases). The CDR3 is 13 amino acids. V lost 7 bases to trimming and J lost 4 bases, with 13 bases between them. Germline V gene sequence: CDR1 MDHEN, CDR2 SYDVKM. CDR3 nucleotides: TGTGCCAGCATATTCGGGGGCGGCACTGAAGCTTTCTTT. Protein sequence: CASIFGGGTEAFF.